The present entry profiles one TCR beta chain with its context. The data derive from a study of blood T cell repertoires in COVID-19. V was shortened by 1 base and J by 5 bases, with 21 bases between the two germline ends. This CDR3 is 17 amino acids long. The germline CDR1 and CDR2 sequences are MGHRA and YSYEKL. This table comes from immunoSEQ multiplex PCR, and its TCRdb copy is limited to in-frame clones, with some not included. Here the sample spans hundreds of thousands of clones, around 84% being singletons. Input material: peripheral blood. The TCR comes from a woman of 80 years or more with active or convalescent COVID-19. This rearrangement joins TRBV4-1 to TRBJ2-7, with a possible D match to TRBD1 (6 bases). CDR3 sequence: CASSQVSGGPRDHEQYF. The CDR3 nucleotides read TGCGCCAGCAGCCAAGTATCTGGGGGCCCAAGAGACCACGAGCAGTACTTC.